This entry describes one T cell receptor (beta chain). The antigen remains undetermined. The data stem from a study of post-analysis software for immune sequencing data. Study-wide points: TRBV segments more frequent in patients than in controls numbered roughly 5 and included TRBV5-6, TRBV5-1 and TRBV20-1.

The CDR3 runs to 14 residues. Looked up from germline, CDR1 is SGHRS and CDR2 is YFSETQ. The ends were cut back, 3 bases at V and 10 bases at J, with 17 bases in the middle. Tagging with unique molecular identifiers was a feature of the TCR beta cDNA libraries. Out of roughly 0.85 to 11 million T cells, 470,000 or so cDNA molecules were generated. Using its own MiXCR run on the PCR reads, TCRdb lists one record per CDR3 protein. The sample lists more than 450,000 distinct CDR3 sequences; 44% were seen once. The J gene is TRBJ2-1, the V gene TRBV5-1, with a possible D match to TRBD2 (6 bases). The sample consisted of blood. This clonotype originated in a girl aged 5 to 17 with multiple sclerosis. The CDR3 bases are TGCGCCAGCAGCTCCGGGGGAAGCTCCTACGAGCAGTTCTTC. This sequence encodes CASSSGGSSYEQFF.